A selection of T cell receptor beta chains follows, all from one sample in a study of control samples from healthy donors and cancer patients. TCRdb keeps only in-frame clones here, not all; method: immunoSEQ multiplex PCR. Here the sample spans 90,000 to 110,000 clones, 85% to 90% being singletons. Sequenced material: blood. The receptors come from a woman between 50 and 59 years old in good health. CDR3s include the opening cysteine and the closing phenylalanine or tryptophan. D genes are given only for firm matches. Clone sizes are given selectively: once, few, many, or a class where the clone is expanded.

V: TRBV20-1
size: -
D: -
J: TRBJ1-1
DNA: TGCAGTGCCAGCCGGGACAAAGCTTTCTTT
CDR3: CSASRDKAFF

V: TRBV19
size: -
D: -
J: TRBJ2-3
DNA: TGTGCCAGTAGCCGAAACGGCCTATGGAACACAGATACGCAGTATTTT
CDR3: CASSRNGLWNTDTQYF

V: TRBV3-1/TRBV3-2
size: -
D: -
J: TRBJ2-5
DNA: TGTGCCAGCAGCCAAGACCGGGGTATGGTGGAGACCCAGTACTTC
CDR3: CASSQDRGMVETQYF

V: TRBV27
size: -
D: -
J: TRBJ2-2
DNA: TGTGCCAGCAGTTACCGCGGGTCCGCGAGAGTCGCCGGGGAGCTGTTTTTT
CDR3: CASSYRGSARVAGELFF

V: TRBV25-1
size: -
D: -
J: TRBJ2-5
DNA: TGTGCCAGCAGTGAGTGGGGCCAAGAGACCCAGTACTTC
CDR3: CASSEWGQETQYF

V: TRBV6-2/TRBV6-3
size: -
D: TRBD1
J: TRBJ1-1
DNA: TGTGCCAGCAGTTACTCTTTACAGGGGCCGACTTTCTTT
CDR3: CASSYSLQGPTFF

V: TRBV25-1
size: -
D: -
J: TRBJ1-1
DNA: TGTGCCAGCAGTGAATACGGGGGTCTAGCGAACACTGAAGCTTTCTTT
CDR3: CASSEYGGLANTEAFF

V: TRBV7-2
size: -
D: TRBD1
J: TRBJ2-3
DNA: TGTGCCAGCAGCTACAGCAGGACAGGGGCAGATACGCAGTATTTT
CDR3: CASSYSRTGADTQYF

V: TRBV7-3
size: -
D: TRBD2
J: TRBJ2-5
DNA: TGTGCCAGCAGCTTGGGACTAGCGGAACAAGAGACCCAGTACTTC
CDR3: CASSLGLAEQETQYF

V: TRBV3-1/TRBV3-2
size: -
D: -
J: TRBJ2-2
DNA: TGTGCCAGCAGCCAAGATCTAGGACAGTCGAACACCGGGGAGCTGTTTTTT
CDR3: CASSQDLGQSNTGELFF

V: TRBV12-3/TRBV12-4
size: -
D: -
J: TRBJ1-3
DNA: TGTGCCAGTGGGCACCTCTCTGGAAACACCATATATTTT
CDR3: CASGHLSGNTIYF

V: TRBV18
size: once
D: -
J: TRBJ2-7
DNA: TGTGCCAGCTCTTCACCCCACGGGAGCGAGCAGTACTTC
CDR3: CASSSPHGSEQYF

V: TRBV6-5
size: -
D: TRBD1
J: TRBJ1-2
DNA: TGTGCCAGCTCTAGGACAGGGGGGGACTACACCTTC
CDR3: CASSRTGGDYTF

V: TRBV6-6
size: -
D: -
J: TRBJ1-5
DNA: TGTGCCAGCAGTCCATTCGATCAGCCCCAGCATTTT
CDR3: CASSPFDQPQHF

V: TRBV19
size: -
D: TRBD1
J: TRBJ2-5
DNA: TGTGCCAGTAGTGGGGACAGGGGAGAGACCCAGTACTTC
CDR3: CASSGDRGETQYF

V: TRBV4-3
size: -
D: -
J: TRBJ1-2
DNA: TGCGCCAGCAGCCAAGAAAAACCACGAAAAAACTATGGCTACACCTTC
CDR3: CASSQEKPRKNYGYTF

V: TRBV24-1
size: -
D: TRBD2
J: TRBJ2-5
DNA: TGTGCCACCAGTGATTTGTCGGGGGGATATGGCCAAGAGACCCAGTACTTC
CDR3: CATSDLSGGYGQETQYF

V: TRBV3-1/TRBV3-2
size: -
D: TRBD1
J: TRBJ1-2
DNA: TGTGCCAGCAGCGGGGCCGGGACAGGGGGTTATGGCTACACCTTC
CDR3: CASSGAGTGGYGYTF

V: TRBV30
size: -
D: TRBD2
J: TRBJ2-1
DNA: TGTGCCTGGCTCGACTTGGCGGGGGACAATGAGCAGTTCTTC
CDR3: CAWLDLAGDNEQFF

V: TRBV11-3
size: -
D: -
J: TRBJ2-1
DNA: TGTGCCAGCAGCTCCCGGGGCGGGTCGGGTGAGCAGTTCTTC
CDR3: CASSSRGGSGEQFF

V: TRBV5-1
size: -
D: -
J: TRBJ1-1
DNA: TGCGCCAGCAGCCCTATTGGGGGCGACATGAACACTGAAGCTTTCTTT
CDR3: CASSPIGGDMNTEAFF

V: TRBV7-9
size: few
D: -
J: TRBJ1-4
DNA: TGTGCCAGCAGCCCGGCCGCAGCACGGGAAAAACTGTTTTTT
CDR3: CASSPAAAREKLFF

V: TRBV12-3/TRBV12-4
size: -
D: -
J: TRBJ2-5
DNA: TGTGCCAGCAGTCCCGGGGAAGAGACCCAGTACTTC
CDR3: CASSPGEETQYF

V: TRBV5-5
size: -
D: TRBD1
J: TRBJ1-2
DNA: TGTGCCAGCAGCTTGGCCAGGGGGGGAGGCTACACCTTC
CDR3: CASSLARGGGYTF

V: TRBV9
size: -
D: -
J: TRBJ2-7
DNA: TGTGCCAGCAGCGTTATATCGGGGGCAGGCCTATACGAGCAGTACTTC
CDR3: CASSVISGAGLYEQYF

V: TRBV28
size: few
D: TRBD2
J: TRBJ2-1
DNA: TGTGCCAGCACCGTCCTGGGGGCTAGCGGGTACAATGAGCAGTTCTTC
CDR3: CASTVLGASGYNEQFF